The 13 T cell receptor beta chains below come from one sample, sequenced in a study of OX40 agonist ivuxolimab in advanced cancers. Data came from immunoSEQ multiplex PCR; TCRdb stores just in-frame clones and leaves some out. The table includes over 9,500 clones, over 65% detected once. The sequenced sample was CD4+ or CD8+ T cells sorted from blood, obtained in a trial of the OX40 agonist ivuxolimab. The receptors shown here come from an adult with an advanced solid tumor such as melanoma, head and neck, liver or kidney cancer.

CDR3 protein: CASSSSGGAVNEQFF. The CDR3 coding sequence is TGTGCCAGCAGCTCTAGCGGGGGGGCGGTAAATGAGCAGTTCTTC. The rearrangement links TRBV7-9 to TRBJ2-1; 12 nucleotides match TRBD2. This CDR3 comprises 15 residues. Trimming removed 4 bases from V and 7 bases from J; junction bases left unmatched: 5. Germline lookup yields CDR1 SEHNR and CDR2 FQNEAQ (reference sequence).

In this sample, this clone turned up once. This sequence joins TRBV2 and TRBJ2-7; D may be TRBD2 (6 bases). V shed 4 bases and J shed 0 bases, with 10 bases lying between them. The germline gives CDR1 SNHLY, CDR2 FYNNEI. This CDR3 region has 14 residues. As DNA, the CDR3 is TGTGCCAGCAGTGCGGGACTCCTCTCCTACGAGCAGTACTTC. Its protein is CASSAGLLSYEQYF.

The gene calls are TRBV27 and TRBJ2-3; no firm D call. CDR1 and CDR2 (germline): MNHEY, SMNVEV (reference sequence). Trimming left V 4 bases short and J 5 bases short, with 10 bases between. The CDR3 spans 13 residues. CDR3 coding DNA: TGTGCCAGCAGTTCTCTTTATGTAGATACGCAGTATTTT. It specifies CASSSLYVDTQYF.

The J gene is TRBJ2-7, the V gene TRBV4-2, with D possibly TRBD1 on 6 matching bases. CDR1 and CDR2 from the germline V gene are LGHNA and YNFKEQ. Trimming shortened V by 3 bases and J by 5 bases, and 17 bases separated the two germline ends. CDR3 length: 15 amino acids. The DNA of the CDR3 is TGTGCCAGCAGCCAGGGGGCGGGTAGGCAGGACGAGCAGTACTTC. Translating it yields CASSQGAGRQDEQYF.

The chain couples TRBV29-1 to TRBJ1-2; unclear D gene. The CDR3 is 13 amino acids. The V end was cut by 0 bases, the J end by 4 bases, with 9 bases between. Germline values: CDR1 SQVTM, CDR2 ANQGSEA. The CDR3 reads CSVEEVRVYGYTF. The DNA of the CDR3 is TGCAGCGTTGAAGAAGTTCGGGTCTATGGCTACACCTTC.

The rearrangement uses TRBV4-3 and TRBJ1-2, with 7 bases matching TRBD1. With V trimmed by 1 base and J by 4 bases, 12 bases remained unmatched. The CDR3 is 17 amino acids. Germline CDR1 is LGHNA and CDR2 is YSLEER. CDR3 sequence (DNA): TGCGCCAGCAGCCAAGTACTTCCCAATCGACAGGGCTATGGCTACACCTTC. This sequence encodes CASSQVLPNRQGYGYTF.

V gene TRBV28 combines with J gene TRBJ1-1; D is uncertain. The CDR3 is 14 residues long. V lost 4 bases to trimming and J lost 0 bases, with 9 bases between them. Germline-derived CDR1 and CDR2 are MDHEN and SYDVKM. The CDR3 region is CASSSFRMNTEAFF. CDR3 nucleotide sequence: TGTGCCAGCAGTTCCTTCAGGATGAACACTGAAGCTTTCTTT.

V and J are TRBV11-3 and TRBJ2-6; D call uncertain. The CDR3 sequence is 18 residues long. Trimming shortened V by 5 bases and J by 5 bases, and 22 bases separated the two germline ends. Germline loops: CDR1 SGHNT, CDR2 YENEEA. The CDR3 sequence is CASSLRQSRQSRANVLTF. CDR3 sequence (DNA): TGTGCCAGCAGCCTAAGGCAATCTCGACAAAGTCGGGCCAACGTCCTGACTTTC.

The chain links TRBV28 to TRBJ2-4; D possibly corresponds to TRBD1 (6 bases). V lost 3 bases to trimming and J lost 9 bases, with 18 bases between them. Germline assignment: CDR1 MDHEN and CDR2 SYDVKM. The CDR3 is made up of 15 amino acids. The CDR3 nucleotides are TGTGCCAGCAGTTTTGGACAGACCCTCTCCGCCATTCAGTACTTC. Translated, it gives CASSFGQTLSAIQYF. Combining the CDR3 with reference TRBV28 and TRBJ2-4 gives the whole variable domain DVKVTQSSRYLVKRTGEKVFLECVQDMDHENMFWYRQDPGLGLRLIYFSYDVKMKEKGDIPEGYSVSREKKERFSLILESASTNQTSMYLCASSFGQTLSAIQYFGAGTRLSVL.

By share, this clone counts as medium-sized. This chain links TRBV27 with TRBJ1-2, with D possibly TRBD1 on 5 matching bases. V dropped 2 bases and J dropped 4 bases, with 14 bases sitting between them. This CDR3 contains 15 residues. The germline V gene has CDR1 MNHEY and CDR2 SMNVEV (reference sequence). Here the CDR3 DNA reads TGTGCCAGCAGTTTAGGGGGGGGTGGGTTCTATGGCTACACCTTC. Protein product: CASSLGGGGFYGYTF.

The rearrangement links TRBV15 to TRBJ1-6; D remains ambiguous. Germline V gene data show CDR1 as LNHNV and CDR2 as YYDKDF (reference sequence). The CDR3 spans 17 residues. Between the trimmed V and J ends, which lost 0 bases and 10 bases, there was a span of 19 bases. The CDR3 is CATSRDLLREGRSPLHF. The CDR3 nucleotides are TGTGCCACCAGCAGAGATCTCCTCCGGGAAGGAAGGTCACCCCTCCACTTT.

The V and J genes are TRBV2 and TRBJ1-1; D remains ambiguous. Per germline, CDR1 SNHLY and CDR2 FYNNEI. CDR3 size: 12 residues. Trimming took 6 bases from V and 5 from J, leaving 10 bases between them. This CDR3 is CASRAEGTEAFF. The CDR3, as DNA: TGTGCCAGCAGGGCTGAAGGGACTGAAGCTTTCTTT.

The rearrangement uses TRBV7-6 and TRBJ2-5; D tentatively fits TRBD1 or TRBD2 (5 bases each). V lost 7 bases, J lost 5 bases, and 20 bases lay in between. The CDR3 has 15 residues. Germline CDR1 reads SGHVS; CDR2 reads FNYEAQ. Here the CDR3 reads CASTKGVQEVETQYF. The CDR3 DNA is TGTGCCAGCACCAAAGGGGTGCAGGAGGTGGAGACCCAGTACTTC.